These 27 T cell receptor beta chains share one sample of origin, sequenced in a study of response to subunit inactivated influenza vaccine. TCRdb re-analysed the RT-PCR reads in MiXCR, keeping a single row per CDR3 protein. Here the sample spans 550,000 to 800,000 distinct CDR3 sequences, about 15% being singletons. The starting material was PBMCs from blood, obtained about 11 days after vaccination. All receptors come from a man aged 45 to 65 who received an inactivated influenza vaccine.

V is TRBV3-1 and J is TRBJ2-6; no firm D call. This CDR3 region has 17 residues. Germline V gene lookup returns CDR1 LGHDT and CDR2 YNNKEL (reference sequence). V lost 1 base and J 1 base, leaving 11 bases between the germline ends. The CDR3 is CASSQAIYGSGANVLTF. As DNA, the CDR3 is TGTGCCAGCAGCCAAGCGATCTACGGATCTGGGGCCAACGTCCTGACTTTC.

This clonotype has only a few counts. The CDR3 DNA reads TGTGCCAGCAGTTTCAACCCCGGACTAGCGGGGGGGCGGATGGGTGAGCAGTTCTTC. Translating it yields CASSFNPGLAGGRMGEQFF. The J gene is TRBJ2-1, the V gene TRBV27; 15 bases match TRBD2. CDR1 MNHEY and CDR2 SMNVEV come from the germline V gene (reference sequence). V lost 3 bases, J lost 9 bases, and 15 bases stayed unmatched. The CDR3 is made up of 19 amino acids.

The V and J genes are TRBV15 and TRBJ2-7, with unresolved D. With 3 bases removed from V and 0 bases from J, the gap between germline ends came to 6 bases. The CDR3 length is 13 residues. CDR1 and CDR2 from the germline V gene are LNHNV and YYDKDF (reference sequence). The DNA of the CDR3 is TGTGCCACCAGCAGCGGCACCTCCTACGAGCAGTACTTC. It codes for CATSSGTSYEQYF.

The chain carries TRBV6-5 and TRBJ1-1; D gene ambiguous. Germline lookup yields CDR1 MNHEY and CDR2 SVGAGI. The CDR3 totals 12 residues. Trimming pared 5 bases from V and 10 bases from J, leaving 14 bases between. CDR3 in amino acids: CASSQTTGGAFF. DNA for the CDR3: TGTGCCAGCAGTCAAACGACGGGAGGAGCTTTCTTT.

V gene TRBV14 combines with J gene TRBJ2-3, with TRBD2 identical over 11 bases. The trim removed 1 base at V and 1 base at J, leaving 10 bases unmatched. The CDR3 totals 19 residues. Per the germline V gene, CDR1 is SGHDN and CDR2 is FVKESK. CDR3 amino acids: CASSQGFTSGRGGTDTQYF. The CDR3 region has the DNA TGTGCCAGCAGCCAAGGGTTCACTAGCGGGAGAGGCGGCACAGATACGCAGTATTTT. The full variable domain, its missing parts supplied by reference TRBV14 and TRBJ2-3, is EAGVTQFPSHSVIEKGQTVTLRCDPISGHDNLYWYRRVMGKEIKFLLHFVKESKQDESGMPNNRFLAERTGGTYSTLKVQPAELEDSGVYFCASSQGFTSGRGGTDTQYFGPGTRLTVL.

The chain joins TRBV2 to TRBJ2-5, with TRBD2 matching over 11 bases. Germline CDR1 SNHLY, CDR2 FYNNEI. Losses at the gene ends were 8 bases for V and 2 bases for J; bases not matched to a gene: 10. The CDR3 length is 16 residues. The CDR3 here is CASAVAGGPGQETQYF. In DNA, the CDR3 is TGTGCCAGCGCGGTAGCGGGAGGGCCGGGGCAAGAGACCCAGTACTTC.

The sample holds many counts of this clonotype. The V and J genes are TRBV4-2 and TRBJ2-2; D is unclear. The V gene lost 3 bases and the J gene lost 2 bases, with 13 bases spanning the gap. CDR3 length: 16 amino acids. The germline V gene has CDR1 LGHNA and CDR2 YNFKEQ. The CDR3 loop reads CASSHHWAVNTGELFF. DNA for the CDR3: TGTGCCAGCAGCCACCATTGGGCGGTAAACACCGGGGAGCTGTTTTTT.

This clonotype was detected ten times or more. Relative to the germline gene, one junction end is altered; a read error may explain this. The chain combines TRBV3-1 with TRBJ2-7, with D uncertain. The CDR3 has 11 residues. Germline V lookup: CDR1 LGHDT, CDR2 YNNKEL (reference sequence). CDR3 nucleotides: TGTGCCAGCAGTCAAGACTACGAGCAGTACTTC. It encodes CASSQDYEQYF.

This clonotype was detected a few times. The chain carries TRBV6-2 or TRBV6-3 and TRBJ1-5; 7 positions match TRBD1. V lost 10 bases to trimming and J lost 4 bases; unmatched junction nucleotides: 7. Germline V gene data show CDR1 as MNHEY and CDR2 as SVGEGT. The CDR3 totals 13 residues. CDR3 nucleotide sequence: TGTGCCATCCGGACAGGAATAAATCAGCCCCAGCATTTT. As protein: CAIRTGINQPQHF.

The sample holds a few counts of this clonotype. The chain employs TRBV6-5 and TRBJ1-5, with TRBD1 matching 8 bases. The V segment lost 0 bases and the J segment 0 bases; nucleotides outside the gene matches: 7. The CDR3 loop spans 18 amino acids. Germline V gene sequence: CDR1 MNHEY, CDR2 SVGAGI. The CDR3 DNA follows: TGTGCCAGCAGTTACTCGGGCAGGGGGCTTTATAGCAATCAGCCCCAGCATTTT. It encodes CASSYSGRGLYSNQPQHF.

The rearrangement links TRBV20-1 to TRBJ2-5; TRBD2 agrees at 7 bases. Germline CDR1 reads DFQATT; CDR2 reads SNEGSKA (reference sequence). The junction had 9 bases not matched to a gene; V was cut back by 5 bases and J by 6 bases. The CDR3 is made up of 13 amino acids. CDR3 region: CSAVEAGLKTQYF. The CDR3 DNA reads as TGCAGTGCTGTCGAAGCGGGGTTGAAGACCCAGTACTTC.

V usage is TRBV7-9 and J usage is TRBJ2-1, with D uncertain. This CDR3 has 13 amino acids. Between the trimmed V and J ends, which lost 2 bases and 7 bases, there was a span of 9 bases. Germline CDR1 SEHNR, CDR2 FQNEAQ (reference sequence). The CDR3 sequence: CASSLRTENEQFF. Written as DNA, the CDR3 is TGTGCCAGCAGCTTAAGGACGGAGAATGAGCAGTTCTTC.

This clonotype was found many times. The rearrangement uses TRBV5-5 and TRBJ1-3; D ambiguous. The ends were cut back, 6 bases at V and 3 bases at J, with 13 bases in the middle. Germline V gives CDR1 SGHKS, CDR2 YYEKEE (reference sequence). The CDR3 is 14 amino acids. CDR3 DNA sequence: TGTGCCAGCACCACTCGGGTGGTTGGAAACACCATATATTTT. Protein sequence: CASTTRVVGNTIYF.

This clonotype was counted ten times or more. The V gene is TRBV5-1, the J gene TRBJ2-3, with TRBD2 identical over 10 bases. The CDR3 is made up of 16 amino acids. V gave up 0 bases and J gave up 2 bases; unmatched junction bases: 3. In germline, CDR1 is SGHRS, CDR2 YFSETQ. The CDR3 nucleotides are TGCGCCAGCAGCTTGGTAGCGGGGGGATCCACAGATACGCAGTATTTT. Its protein is CASSLVAGGSTDTQYF.

This clonotype has a handful of counts. The chain combines TRBV12-3 or TRBV12-4 with TRBJ1-2; D remains ambiguous. V was trimmed by 3 bases and J by 5 bases, leaving 10 bases between them. This CDR3 is 13 amino acids long. CDR3 region: CASSFPGSYGYTF. The CDR3 DNA is TGTGCCAGCAGTTTCCCTGGCAGTTATGGCTACACCTTC.

This clonotype has a count of ten or more. This rearrangement joins TRBV21-1 to TRBJ2-1; the table gives TRBD1 as D, unverified against the DNA. TRBV21-1 is designated a pseudogene. The CDR3 is 15 amino acids. As DNA, the CDR3 is TGTGCCAGCAGCAAAAATCAGGGGGCTGTCCATGAGCAGTTCTTC. Translating gives CASSKNQGAVHEQFF.

The chain joins TRBV7-6 to TRBJ2-1; 8 bases match TRBD2. Germline CDR1 SGHVS, CDR2 FNYEAQ. The CDR3 covers 12 residues. With 1 base clipped from V and 12 bases from J, the junction kept 2 bases outside the gene matches. CDR3 in DNA: TGTGCCAGCAGCTTAGTCGGGAGGGGGCAGTTCTTC. It translates to CASSLVGRGQFF.

The sample holds many counts of this clonotype. The rearrangement links TRBV9 to TRBJ2-2; D may be TRBD1 (5 bases). Looked up from germline, CDR1 is SGDLS and CDR2 is YYNGEE. The CDR3 runs to 16 residues. The V gene lost 6 bases and the J gene lost 0 bases, with 15 bases spanning the gap. CDR3 bases: TGTGCCAGCACTCGAGACAGAATAGCGAACACCGGGGAGCTGTTTTTT. Translated, it gives CASTRDRIANTGELFF.

The V and J genes are TRBV20-1 and TRBJ2-3; no clear D gene. Germline V gene sequence: CDR1 DFQATT, CDR2 SNEGSKA (reference sequence). Trimming stripped 3 bases from V and 3 bases from J, with 16 bases between. This CDR3 has 15 residues. The CDR3 region is CSARRGGVGTDTQYF. In DNA, the CDR3 is TGCAGTGCTAGGAGAGGTGGGGTGGGTACAGATACGCAGTATTTT.

This clonotype was picked up one time. This chain uses TRBV10-2 with TRBJ2-7; 7 bases fit TRBD1. CDR1 is WSHSY and CDR2 is SAAADI in the germline V gene. The ends lost 1 base at V and 3 bases at J; junction bases unmatched: 15. The CDR3 extends over 18 amino acids. CDR3 residues: CASSEFGQVPSTYYEQYF. Written as DNA, the CDR3 is TGCGCCAGCAGTGAGTTTGGACAGGTCCCATCCACTTACTACGAGCAGTACTTC.

This chain connects TRBV7-8 to TRBJ1-2; D is undetermined. V lost 5 bases and J lost 8, with 15 bases in between. The CDR3 covers 13 residues. CDR1 and CDR2 (germline): SGHVS, FQNEAQ. The CDR3 nucleotides read TGTGCCAGCAGCCTTCACCTGAGTGGAGGCTACACCTTC. The encoded protein is CASSLHLSGGYTF.

This clonotype has only a few counts. V is TRBV7-2 and J is TRBJ2-1; TRBD1 matches 7 bases. Losses at the gene ends were 6 bases for V and 0 bases for J; bases not matched to a gene: 5. Germline V gene sequence: CDR1 SGHTA, CDR2 FQGNSA. There are 15 residues in the CDR3. CDR3 sequence reads: CASSRDSNSYNEQFF. The DNA of the CDR3 is TGTGCCAGCAGTCGGGACAGCAACTCCTACAATGAGCAGTTCTTC.

This clonotype was counted ten times or more. The V call is TRBV6-2 or TRBV6-3, the J call TRBJ2-3, with D maybe TRBD2 (6 bases). Germline V gives CDR1 MNHEY, CDR2 SVGEGT. The V end lost 0 bases, the J end lost 0 bases, and 10 bases lay between the germline ends. CDR3 size: 16 residues. The CDR3 sequence: CASSYSGSSSTDTQYF. The DNA for the CDR3 is TGTGCCAGCAGTTACTCCGGGAGTTCTAGCACAGATACGCAGTATTTT.

The V call is TRBV7-2, the J call TRBJ2-7, with a weak D call TRBD1 (6 bases). The germline gives CDR1 SGHTA, CDR2 FQGNSA. There are 17 residues in the CDR3. V shed 0 bases and J shed 2 bases, with 17 bases lying between them. CDR3 DNA: TGTGCCAGCAGCTTAGCGCGGCAGGGGATCGTCCCCTACGAGCAGTACTTC. Protein: CASSLARQGIVPYEQYF.

This clonotype was observed a handful of times. This chain connects TRBV12-3 or TRBV12-4 to TRBJ1-1; D call uncertain. V dropped 2 bases and J dropped 3 bases, with 7 bases sitting between them. This CDR3 contains 13 residues. The CDR3 coding sequence is TGTGCCAGCAGTTTAATGGGGTACACTGAAGCTTTCTTT. This translates into CASSLMGYTEAFF.

This chain connects TRBV27 to TRBJ2-7, with 9 bases identical to TRBD2. The CDR3 contains 15 residues. V gave up 5 bases and J gave up 12 bases; unmatched junction bases: 17. CDR1 and CDR2 (germline): MNHEY, SMNVEV (reference sequence). The CDR3 loop is CASSLTLETSGEGYF. The CDR3 DNA follows: TGTGCCAGCAGTCTCACACTTGAGACTAGCGGAGAGGGGTACTTC.

The table lists this clonotype with a few counts. The chain uses TRBV5-1 and TRBJ1-4; D not certain. The ends were cut back, 2 bases at V and 7 bases at J, with 12 bases in the middle. This CDR3 is built from 14 residues. In germline, CDR1 is SGHRS, CDR2 YFSETQ. CDR3 sequence reads: CASSFAGIGEKLFF. The CDR3 coding sequence is TGCGCCAGCAGCTTTGCGGGGATAGGTGAAAAACTGTTTTTT.